Presented here are 24 T cell receptor beta chains from one specimen sequenced in a study of blood T cells in healthy people across ages. Through a sample-barcoded 5' primer and a J-beta primer mix, a second PCR was run for roughly 6 to 11 cycles. TCRdb re-derived calls from the 5' RACE reads in MiXCR, one entry per CDR3 protein. The table lists roughly 1.4 million distinct CDR3 sequences, approximately 63% of them singletons, with over 5.5% in the top ten. The specimen sequenced was blood. Receptor source: a man aged 18 to 35 in good health.

This clonotype was found once. This sequence joins TRBV21-1 and TRBJ2-2; TRBD1, as called in the table, went unchecked against the DNA. TRBV21-1 is annotated as a pseudogene. This CDR3 contains 18 residues. The CDR3, as DNA: TGTGCCAGCAGCAAAAGGCCAGGGGCATCAGCTTACACCGGGGAGCTGTTTTTT. Its translation: CASSKRPGASAYTGELFF.

Many counts were recorded for this clonotype. The V and J genes are TRBV12-3 or TRBV12-4 and TRBJ1-1, with 9 bases that match TRBD1. The CDR3 has 14 residues. J gave up 1 base and V 5 bases, and 2 bases lay outside the gene matches. The CDR3 DNA follows: TGTGCCAGCAGTCAGGGACAGGGGAACACTGAAGCTTTCTTT. It codes for CASSQGQGNTEAFF.

This chain connects TRBV27 to TRBJ2-5, with 9 nucleotides matching TRBD2. Germline V CDR1 and CDR2: MNHEY, SMNVEV (reference sequence). V was pared by 8 bases and J by 5 bases, with 15 bases of the junction left unmatched. CDR3 length equals 16 residues. The CDR3 region is CASCNRPGLASETQYF. In DNA, the CDR3 is TGTGCCAGCTGCAATCGACCGGGACTAGCATCTGAGACCCAGTACTTC.

The chain uses TRBV4-1 and TRBJ2-1; possibly TRBD2 for D (6 bases). CDR1 and CDR2 (germline): MGHRA, YSYEKL. The CDR3 is 13 amino acids. The ends were cut back, 6 bases at V and 7 bases at J, with 13 bases in the middle. The CDR3 sequence: CASRGLAENEQFF. The CDR3 bases are TGCGCCAGCAGGGGACTTGCGGAGAATGAGCAGTTCTTC.

The gene calls are TRBV7-9 and TRBJ1-2; 8 bases line up with TRBD1. The germline V gene encodes CDR1 SEHNR and CDR2 FQNEAQ (reference sequence). The CDR3 contains 13 residues. The J segment lost 5 bases and the V segment lost 6 bases, leaving 5 bases of the junction unmatched. CDR3 sequence (DNA): TGTGCCAGCAGTGGCACAGGGGGTTATGGCTACACCTTC. It is translated as CASSGTGGYGYTF.

This CDR3 is CASNRDRGGTFRETQYF. CDR3 coding DNA: TGTGCCAGCAACCGGGACAGGGGAGGTACCTTTAGAGAGACCCAGTACTTC. The V and J genes are TRBV5-6 and TRBJ2-7, with 10 bases aligning to TRBD1. The better agreement between TRBJ2-5 and the DNA end casts doubt on the J call. CDR1 is SGHDT and CDR2 is YYEEEE in the germline V gene. The CDR3 contains 17 residues.

The V gene is TRBV12-3 or TRBV12-4, the J gene TRBJ2-4; 8 bases are shared with TRBD1. The J call is doubtful: the DNA matches TRBJ2-7 better. The CDR3 loop spans 14 amino acids. CDR3 DNA sequence: TGTGCCAGCGGACTGACAGGGGCGCTCATCGAGCAGTACTTC. Translating gives CASGLTGALIEQYF.

The chain employs TRBV7-9 and TRBJ2-4; 14 nucleotides line up with TRBD2. The J call is in doubt because the DNA end fits TRBJ2-7 better. Germline V gene lookup returns CDR1 SEHNR and CDR2 FQNEAQ (reference sequence). The CDR3 is 15 residues long. The CDR3 here is CASSRGLAGENEQYF. CDR3 nucleotides: TGTGCCAGCAGCCGGGGACTAGCGGGAGAAAACGAGCAGTACTTC.

The sample holds a few counts of this clonotype. The chain carries TRBV7-9 and TRBJ1-2; no clear D gene. This CDR3 comprises 11 residues. V shed 4 bases and J shed 4 bases, with 4 bases lying between them. Germline loops: CDR1 SEHNR, CDR2 FQNEAQ (reference sequence). Written as DNA, the CDR3 is TGTGCCAGCAGCTACCTCTATGGCTACACCTTC. This encodes CASSYLYGYTF.

This clonotype was detected a few times. This chain links TRBV5-1 with TRBJ2-7; the D is unclear. This CDR3 region has 14 residues. Germline CDR1 SGHRS, CDR2 YFSETQ. V was shortened by 0 bases and J by 6 bases, with 13 bases between the two germline ends. CDR3 in DNA: TGCGCCAGCAGCTTGGAGAAACCCTTTGGCGAGCAGTACTTC. It encodes CASSLEKPFGEQYF.

This chain uses TRBV5-6 with TRBJ2-4, with 8 positions matching TRBD1. The J call may be in error: the DNA end matches TRBJ2-7 better. This CDR3 has 14 amino acids. CDR1 is SGHDT and CDR2 is YYEEEE in the germline V gene. The CDR3 loop is CASSLGTGYHEQYF. CDR3 nucleotides: TGTGCCAGCAGCTTGGGGACAGGGTATCACGAGCAGTACTTC.

This clonotype was detected only a few times. The genes are TRBV27 and TRBJ1-1; D is possibly TRBD1 (5 bases). V gave up 5 bases and J gave up 7 bases, with 14 bases separating them. Germline V gene lookup returns CDR1 MNHEY and CDR2 SMNVEV (reference sequence). The CDR3 extends over 13 amino acids. The CDR3, as DNA: TGTGCCAGCAGTCCCATCGGGGACCTTGAAGCTTTCTTT. Amino acid sequence: CASSPIGDLEAFF.

This clonotype was seen more than once but under ten times. The chain is built from TRBV4-1 and TRBJ2-7; weak D call: TRBD1 (5 bases). With 4 bases removed from V and 4 bases from J, the gap between germline ends came to 17 bases. Germline lookup yields CDR1 MGHRA and CDR2 YSYEKL. The CDR3 has 15 amino acids. This CDR3 reads CASSPRQSPGYEQYF. The CDR3 DNA sequence: TGCGCCAGCAGCCCTCGACAGTCCCCCGGGTACGAGCAGTACTTC.

The chain has TRBV6-2 or TRBV6-3 and TRBJ2-1; TRBD2 is a possible D gene (5 bases). Trimming cost V 2 bases and J 10 bases, with 12 bases left between them. CDR1 and CDR2 (germline): MNHEY, SVGEGT. The CDR3 is made up of 13 amino acids. CDR3 DNA sequence: TGTGCCAGCAGTTACCCGGGGTTGGGGGAGCAGTTCTTC. This translates into CASSYPGLGEQFF.

This chain uses TRBV15 with TRBJ2-1; TRBD2 aligns across 10 bases. Trimming removed 2 bases from V and 7 bases from J; junction bases left unmatched: 11. Looked up from germline, CDR1 is LNHNV and CDR2 is YYDKDF (reference sequence). This CDR3 has 17 residues. DNA of the CDR3: TGTGCCACCAGCAGACGTAGGGAGGGTAGCGGGAGGAATGAGCAGTTCTTC. Amino acids: CATSRRREGSGRNEQFF.

The rearrangement links TRBV7-9 to TRBJ1-1; D remains unclear. The CDR3 loop spans 13 amino acids. V lost 5 bases, J lost 3 bases, and 10 bases lay in between. Germline V gives CDR1 SEHNR, CDR2 FQNEAQ (reference sequence). The CDR3 here is CASSTQADTEAFF. The CDR3, as DNA: TGTGCCAGCAGCACCCAGGCGGACACTGAAGCTTTCTTT.

The CDR3 bases are TGCAGCGTTGAAGTTCAGGGTAATGCTGGAAACACCATATATTTT. Translation gives CSVEVQGNAGNTIYF. This chain links TRBV29-1 with TRBJ1-3, with a possible D match to TRBD1 (5 bases). Trimming removed 1 base from V and 2 bases from J, with 12 bases in between. Per germline, CDR1 SQVTM and CDR2 ANQGSEA. This CDR3 contains 15 residues.

J is TRBJ1-2 and V is TRBV12-3 or TRBV12-4; a possible D gene is TRBD1 (5 bases). Trimming cost V 7 bases and J 6 bases, with 18 bases left between them. CDR3 length equals 14 residues. CDR3 amino acids: CASTPSLAGHGYTF. In DNA form, the CDR3 reads TGTGCCAGCACGCCCTCCTTAGCGGGGCATGGCTACACCTTC.

This sequence joins TRBV11-2 and TRBJ2-7, with TRBD2 matching over 7 bases. The CDR3 sequence is 15 residues long. Germline loops: CDR1 SGHAT, CDR2 FQNNGV. After removal of 1 base from V and 3 bases from J, the junction contained 6 bases not matched to a gene. CDR3 protein: CASSLGRAGFYEQYF. Written as DNA, the CDR3 is TGTGCCAGCAGCTTAGGTAGAGCGGGATTCTACGAGCAGTACTTC.

The chain links TRBV12-3 or TRBV12-4 to TRBJ1-2; D not certain. There are 13 residues in the CDR3. V shed 5 bases and J shed 3 bases, with 10 bases lying between them. CDR3 protein: CASSDTEHYGYTF. Written as DNA, the CDR3 is TGTGCCAGCAGTGACACAGAGCACTATGGCTACACCTTC.

The CDR3: CAISYKTGYGYTF. The CDR3 bases are TGTGCCATCAGCTACAAAACAGGGTACGGCTACACCTTC. V and J are TRBV10-3 and TRBJ1-2; D might be TRBD1 (6 bases). Germline values: CDR1 ENHRY, CDR2 SYGVKD. The CDR3 covers 13 residues. Trimming took 6 bases from V and 8 from J, leaving 16 bases between them.

The chain's CDR3 is CASSLRTPIFTDTQYF. The CDR3, as DNA: TGTGCCAGCAGCTTGAGGACTCCCATATTCACAGATACGCAGTATTTT. The V and J genes are TRBV7-2 and TRBJ2-3, with D perhaps TRBD2 (5 bases). V lost 3 bases and J 2 bases, leaving 15 bases between the germline ends. This CDR3 contains 16 residues. The germline CDR1 and CDR2 sequences are SGHTA and FQGNSA.

The chain links TRBV10-3 to TRBJ1-1; no firm D call. The length of the CDR3 is 15 residues. The V end was cut by 1 base, the J end by 1 base, with 10 bases between. In germline, CDR1 is ENHRY, CDR2 SYGVKD. CDR3 in DNA: TGTGCCATCAGTGAGTGGGCCAGCTCGAACACTGAAGCTTTCTTT. It encodes CAISEWASSNTEAFF.

In regard to this clonotype: The junction departs from the called germline gene at one end, perhaps through a read error. The gene calls are TRBV6-2 or TRBV6-3 and TRBJ1-2; tentative D call: TRBD1 (5 bases). Germline V CDR1 and CDR2: MNHEY, SVGEGT. The CDR3 sequence is 13 residues long. The CDR3 bases are TGTGCCGGCAGTTACGGGGGTGACTATGGCTACACCTTC. This codes for CAGSYGGDYGYTF.